This TCR beta chain was captured by sequencing in a study of cytomegalovirus exposure and HLA in healthy donors. Primers included in the PCR were 60 Vbeta and 13 Jbeta primers. Clones were sequenced by immunoSEQ multiplex PCR, and TCRdb holds only the in-frame ones, with some missing. The sample records tens of thousands of clones, roughly 80% being singletons. The ends were cut back, 2 bases at V and 5 bases at J, with 9 bases in the middle. CDR1 GTSNPN and CDR2 SVGIG come from the germline V gene (reference sequence). The CDR3 totals 12 residues. The receptor comes from a girl aged 2 to 9 in good health and CMV-seropositive. The genes are TRBV30 and TRBJ1-2; D call uncertain. The specimen sequenced was PBMCs. DNA for the CDR3: TGTGCCTGGAGTTCGGAGCTTTATGGCTACACCTTC. This sequence encodes CAWSSELYGYTF.